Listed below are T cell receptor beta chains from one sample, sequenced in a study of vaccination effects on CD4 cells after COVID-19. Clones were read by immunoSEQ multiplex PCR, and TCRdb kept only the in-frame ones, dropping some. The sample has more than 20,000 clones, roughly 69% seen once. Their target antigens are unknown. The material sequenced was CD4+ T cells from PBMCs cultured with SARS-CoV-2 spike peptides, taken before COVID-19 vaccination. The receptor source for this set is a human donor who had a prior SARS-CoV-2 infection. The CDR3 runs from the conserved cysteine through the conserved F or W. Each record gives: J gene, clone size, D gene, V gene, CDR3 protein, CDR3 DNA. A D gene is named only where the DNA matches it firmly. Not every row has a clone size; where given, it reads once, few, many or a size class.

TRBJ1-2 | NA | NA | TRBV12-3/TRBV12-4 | CASSLALGYTF | TGTGCCAGCAGTTTAGCGCTTGGCTACACCTTC
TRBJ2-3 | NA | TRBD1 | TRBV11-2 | CASSLIRGRDLRTQYF | TGTGCCAGCAGCTTAATCAGGGGGCGCGATTTGCGTACGCAGTATTTT
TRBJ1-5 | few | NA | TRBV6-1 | CASSDRVQPQHF | TGTGCCAGCAGTGACAGGGTTCAGCCCCAGCATTTT
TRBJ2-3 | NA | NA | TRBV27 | CASSLPGHADTQYF | TGTGCCAGCAGTCTTCCGGGACACGCAGATACGCAGTATTTT
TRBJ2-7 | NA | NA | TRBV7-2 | CASSFGNSYEQYF | TGTGCCAGCAGCTTTGGCAACTCCTACGAGCAGTACTTC
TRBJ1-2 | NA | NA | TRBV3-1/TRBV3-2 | CASSQDAGDYGYTF | TGTGCCAGCAGCCAAGATGCAGGGGACTATGGCTACACCTTC
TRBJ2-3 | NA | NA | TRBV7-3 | CASSPGQTTDTQYF | TGTGCCAGCAGCCCTGGCCAAACCACAGATACGCAGTATTTT
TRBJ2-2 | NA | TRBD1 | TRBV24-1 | CATSGQGHVAGELFF | TGTGCCACCAGTGGACAGGGTCATGTCGCCGGGGAGCTGTTTTTT
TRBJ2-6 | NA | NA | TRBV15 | CATSKDFGLVAVPGLTF | TGTGCCACCAGCAAAGACTTTGGGCTTGTGGCGGTCCCTGGCCTGACTTTC
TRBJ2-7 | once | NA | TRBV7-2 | CASSLGTFSYEQYF | TGTGCCAGCAGCCTCGGGACCTTCTCCTACGAGCAGTACTTC
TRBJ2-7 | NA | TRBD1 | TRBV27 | CASSGTVSSYEQYF | TGTGCCAGCTCCGGGACAGTTTCATCCTACGAGCAGTACTTC
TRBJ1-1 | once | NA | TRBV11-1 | CASSLANTEAFF | TGTGCCAGCAGCTTGGCGAACACTGAAGCTTTCTTT
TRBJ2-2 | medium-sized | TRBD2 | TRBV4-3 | CASSQEAAGPINTGELFF | TGCGCCAGCAGCCAAGAGGCAGCGGGGCCAATTAACACCGGGGAGCTGTTTTTT
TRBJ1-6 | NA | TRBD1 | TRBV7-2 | CASSPRRQGVSPLHF | TGTGCCAGCAGCCCCCGCAGACAGGGGGTCTCACCCCTCCACTTT
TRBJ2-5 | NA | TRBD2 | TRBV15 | CATSRDQAGGYETQYF | TGTGCCACCAGCAGAGATCAGGCGGGGGGGTACGAGACCCAGTACTTC
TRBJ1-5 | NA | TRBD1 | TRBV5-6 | CASSSGTVYQPQHF | TGTGCCAGCAGCTCGGGGACAGTCTATCAGCCCCAGCATTTT
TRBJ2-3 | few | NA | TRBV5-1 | CASSLDLPDTQYF | TGCGCCAGCAGCTTGGACCTACCAGATACGCAGTATTTT
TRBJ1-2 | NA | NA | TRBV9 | CASSVEVALGGYTF | TGTGCCAGCAGCGTAGAGGTTGCCTTGGGGGGCTACACCTTC
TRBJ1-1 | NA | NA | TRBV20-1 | CSASLNTEAFF | TGCAGTGCTAGTCTCAACACTGAAGCTTTCTTT
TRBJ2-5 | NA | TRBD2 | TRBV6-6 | CASEVAGLQETQYF | TGTGCCAGCGAAGTAGCGGGCCTACAAGAGACCCAGTACTTC
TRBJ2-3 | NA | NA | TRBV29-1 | CSVEGIYWGTDTQYF | TGCAGCGTTGAAGGTATCTACTGGGGGACAGATACGCAGTATTTT
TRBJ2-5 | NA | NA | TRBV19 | CASKGGGLGAQTQYF | TGTGCCAGTAAAGGGGGGGGATTGGGGGCGCAGACCCAGTACTTC
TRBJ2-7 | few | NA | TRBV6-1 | CASSEGPRLYEQYF | TGTGCCAGCAGTGAAGGGCCGCGCCTGTACGAGCAGTACTTC